Sequencing of this T cell receptor (beta chain) was carried out in a study of T cell responses to AZD1222 COVID-19 vaccine. Across the study: Second doses at about 4 or about 12 weeks were pooled. Study-wide results and caveats: AZD1222 recipients seropositive at baseline numbered only 5 to 7. Most donors were white British and more were female, and clonal diversity was possibly underestimated.

Libraries were prepared by immunoSEQ multiplex PCR; TCRdb keeps only in-frame clonotypes and omits some of them. The profile shows around 130,000 clones, about 82% of them singletons. As concerns this clone: The antigen is undetermined.

CDR3 size: 14 residues. J is TRBJ1-5 and V is TRBV21-1. TRBV21-1 represents a pseudogene. The TCR sequence derives from an adult in good health. Sequenced here: peripheral blood, sampled on day 0 of AZD1222 vaccination. CDR3 nucleotide sequence: TGTGCCAGCAGCAAACGAGGAGGCAATCAGCCCCAGCATTTT. Amino acids: CASSKRGGNQPQHF.